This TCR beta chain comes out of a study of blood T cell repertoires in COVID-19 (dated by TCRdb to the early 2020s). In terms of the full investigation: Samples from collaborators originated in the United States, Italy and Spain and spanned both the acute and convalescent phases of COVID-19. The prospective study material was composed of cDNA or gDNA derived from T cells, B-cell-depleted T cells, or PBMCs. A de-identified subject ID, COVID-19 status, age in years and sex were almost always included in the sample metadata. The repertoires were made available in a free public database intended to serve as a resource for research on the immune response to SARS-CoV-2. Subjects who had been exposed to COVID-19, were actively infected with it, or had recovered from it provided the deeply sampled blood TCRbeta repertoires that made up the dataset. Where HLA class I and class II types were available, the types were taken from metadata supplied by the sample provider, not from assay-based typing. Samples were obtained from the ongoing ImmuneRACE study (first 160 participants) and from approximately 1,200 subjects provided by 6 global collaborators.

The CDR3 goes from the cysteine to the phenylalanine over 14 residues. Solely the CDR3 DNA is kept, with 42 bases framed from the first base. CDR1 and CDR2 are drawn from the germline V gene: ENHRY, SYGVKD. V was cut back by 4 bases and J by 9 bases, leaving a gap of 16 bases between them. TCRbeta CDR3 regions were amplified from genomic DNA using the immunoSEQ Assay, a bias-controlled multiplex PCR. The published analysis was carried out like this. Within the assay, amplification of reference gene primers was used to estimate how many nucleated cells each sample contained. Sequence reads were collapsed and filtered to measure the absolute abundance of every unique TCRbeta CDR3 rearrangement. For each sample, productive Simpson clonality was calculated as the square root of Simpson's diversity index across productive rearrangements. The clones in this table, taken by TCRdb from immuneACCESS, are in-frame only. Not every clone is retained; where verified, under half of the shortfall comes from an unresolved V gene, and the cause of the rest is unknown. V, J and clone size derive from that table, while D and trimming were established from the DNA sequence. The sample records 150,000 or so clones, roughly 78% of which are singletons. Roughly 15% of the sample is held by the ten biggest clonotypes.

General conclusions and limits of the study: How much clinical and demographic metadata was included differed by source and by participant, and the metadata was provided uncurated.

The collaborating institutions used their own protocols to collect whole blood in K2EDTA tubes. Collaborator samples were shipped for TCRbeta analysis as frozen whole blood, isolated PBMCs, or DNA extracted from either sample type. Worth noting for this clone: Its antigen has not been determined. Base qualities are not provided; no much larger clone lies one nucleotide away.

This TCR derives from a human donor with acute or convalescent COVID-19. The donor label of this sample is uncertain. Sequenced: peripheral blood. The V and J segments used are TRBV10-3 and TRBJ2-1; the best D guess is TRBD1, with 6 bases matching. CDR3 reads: CAISAGQRSLEQFF. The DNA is TGTGCCATCAGTGCGGGACAACGTTCTCTTGAGCAGTTCTTC.